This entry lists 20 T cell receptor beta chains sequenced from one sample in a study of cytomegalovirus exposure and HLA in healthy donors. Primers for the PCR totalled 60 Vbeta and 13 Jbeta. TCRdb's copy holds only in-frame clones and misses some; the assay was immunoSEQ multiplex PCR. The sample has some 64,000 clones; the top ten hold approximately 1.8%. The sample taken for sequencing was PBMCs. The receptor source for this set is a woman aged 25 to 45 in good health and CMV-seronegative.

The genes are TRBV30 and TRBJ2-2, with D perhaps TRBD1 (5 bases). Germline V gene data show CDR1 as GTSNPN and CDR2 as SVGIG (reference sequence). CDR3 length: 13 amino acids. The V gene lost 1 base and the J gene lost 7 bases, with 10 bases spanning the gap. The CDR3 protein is CAWSAYRRGELFF. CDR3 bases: TGTGCCTGGAGTGCGTACAGGCGCGGGGAGCTGTTTTTT.

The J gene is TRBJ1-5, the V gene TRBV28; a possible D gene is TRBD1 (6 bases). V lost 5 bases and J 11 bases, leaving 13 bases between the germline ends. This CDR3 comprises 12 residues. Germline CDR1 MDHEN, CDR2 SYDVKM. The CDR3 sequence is CASSPTGQTQHF. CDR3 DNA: TGTGCCAGCAGTCCGACCGGACAGACCCAGCATTTT.

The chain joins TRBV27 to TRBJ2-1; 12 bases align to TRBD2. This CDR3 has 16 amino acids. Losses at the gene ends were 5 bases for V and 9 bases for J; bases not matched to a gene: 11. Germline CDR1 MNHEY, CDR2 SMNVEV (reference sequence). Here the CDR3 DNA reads TGTGCCAGCAGTCACGGGACTAGCGGGTTCGTCAGTGAGCAGTTCTTC. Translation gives CASSHGTSGFVSEQFF.

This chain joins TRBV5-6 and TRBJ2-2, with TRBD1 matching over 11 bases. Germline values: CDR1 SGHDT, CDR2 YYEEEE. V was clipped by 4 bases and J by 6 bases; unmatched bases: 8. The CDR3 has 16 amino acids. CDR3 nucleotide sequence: TGTGCCAGCAGCCGAGACGGGACAGGGGGTTCCGGGGAGCTGTTTTTT. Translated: CASSRDGTGGSGELFF. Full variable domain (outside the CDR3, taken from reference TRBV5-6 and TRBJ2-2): DAGVTQSPTHLIKTRGQQVTLRCSPKSGHDTVSWYQQALGQGPQFIFQYYEEEERQRGNFPDRFSGHQFPNYSSELNVNALLLGDSALYLCASSRDGTGGSGELFFGEGSRLTVL.

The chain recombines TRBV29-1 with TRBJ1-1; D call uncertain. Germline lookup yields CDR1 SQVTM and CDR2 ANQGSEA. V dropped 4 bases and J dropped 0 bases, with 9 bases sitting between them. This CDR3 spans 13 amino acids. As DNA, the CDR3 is TGCAGCGTTGCGGGGAGGGTGAACACTGAAGCTTTCTTT. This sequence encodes CSVAGRVNTEAFF.

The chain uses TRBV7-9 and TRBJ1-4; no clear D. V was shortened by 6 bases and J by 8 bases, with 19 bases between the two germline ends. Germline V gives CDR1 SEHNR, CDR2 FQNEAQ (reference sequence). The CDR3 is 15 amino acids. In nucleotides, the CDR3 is TGTGCCAGCAGTTCCCCCCAAGAGACTTGGGAAAAACTGTTTTTT. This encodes CASSSPQETWEKLFF.

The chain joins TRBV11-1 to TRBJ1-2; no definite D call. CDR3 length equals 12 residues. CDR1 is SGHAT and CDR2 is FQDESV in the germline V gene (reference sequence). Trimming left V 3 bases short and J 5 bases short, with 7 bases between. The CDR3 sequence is CASSFRGYGYTF. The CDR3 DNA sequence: TGTGCCAGCAGCTTCAGAGGGTATGGCTACACCTTC.

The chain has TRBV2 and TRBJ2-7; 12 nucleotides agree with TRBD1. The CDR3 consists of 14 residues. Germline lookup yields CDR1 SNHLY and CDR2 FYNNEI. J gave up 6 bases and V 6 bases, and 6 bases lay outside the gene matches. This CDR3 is CASRGQGAAGEQYF. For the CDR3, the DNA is TGTGCCAGCAGGGGACAGGGGGCGGCGGGCGAGCAGTACTTC.

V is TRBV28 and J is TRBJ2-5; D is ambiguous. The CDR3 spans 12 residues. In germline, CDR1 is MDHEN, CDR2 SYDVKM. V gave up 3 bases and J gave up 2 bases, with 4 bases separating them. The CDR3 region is CASSFTQETQYF. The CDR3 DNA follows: TGTGCCAGCAGTTTTACACAAGAGACCCAGTACTTC.

The CDR3 sequence is CAWSLGQGNQPQHF. As DNA, the CDR3 is TGTGCCTGGAGCCTTGGACAGGGGAACCAGCCCCAGCATTTT. This rearrangement joins TRBV30 to TRBJ1-5; 9 bases are a match to TRBD1. Trimming cost V 3 bases and J 7 bases; bases outside gene matches: 7. Germline-derived CDR1 and CDR2 are GTSNPN and SVGIG (reference sequence). The length of the CDR3 is 14 residues.

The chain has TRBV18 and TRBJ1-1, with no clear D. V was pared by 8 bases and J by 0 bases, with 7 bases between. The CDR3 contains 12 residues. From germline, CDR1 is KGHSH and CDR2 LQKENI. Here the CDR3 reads CASAGLNTEAFF. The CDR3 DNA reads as TGTGCCAGCGCCGGTTTGAACACTGAAGCTTTCTTT.

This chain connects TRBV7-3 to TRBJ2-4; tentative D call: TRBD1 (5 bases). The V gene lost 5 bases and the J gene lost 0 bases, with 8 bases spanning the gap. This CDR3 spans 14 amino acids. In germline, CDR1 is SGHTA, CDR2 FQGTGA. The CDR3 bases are TGTGCCAGCAGCAGGGGTCTAGCCAAAAACATTCAGTACTTC. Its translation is CASSRGLAKNIQYF. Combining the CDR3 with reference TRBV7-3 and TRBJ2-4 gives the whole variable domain GAGVSQTPSNKVTEKGKYVELRCDPISGHTALYWYRQSLGQGPEFLIYFQGTGAADDSGLPNDRFFAVRPEGSVSTLKIQRTERGDSAVYLCASSRGLAKNIQYFGAGTRLSVL.

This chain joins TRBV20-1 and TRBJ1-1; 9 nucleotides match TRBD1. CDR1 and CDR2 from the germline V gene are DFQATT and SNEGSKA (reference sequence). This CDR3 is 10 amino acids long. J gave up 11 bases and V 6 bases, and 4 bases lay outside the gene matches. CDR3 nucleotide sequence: TGCAGTGCCCGGACAGGGGCTGCTTTCTTT. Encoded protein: CSARTGAAFF.

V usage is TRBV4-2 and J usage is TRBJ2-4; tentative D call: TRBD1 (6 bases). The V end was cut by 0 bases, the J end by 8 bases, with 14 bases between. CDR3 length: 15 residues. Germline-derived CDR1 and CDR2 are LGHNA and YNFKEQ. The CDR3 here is CASSQEVGQLDIQYF. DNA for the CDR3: TGTGCCAGCAGCCAAGAGGTTGGACAGCTGGACATTCAGTACTTC.

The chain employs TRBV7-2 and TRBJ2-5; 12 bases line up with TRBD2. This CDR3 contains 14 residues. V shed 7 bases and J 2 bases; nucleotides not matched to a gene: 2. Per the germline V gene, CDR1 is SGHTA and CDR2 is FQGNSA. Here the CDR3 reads CASNLAGGQETQYF. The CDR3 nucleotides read TGTGCCAGCAACCTAGCGGGAGGGCAAGAGACCCAGTACTTC.

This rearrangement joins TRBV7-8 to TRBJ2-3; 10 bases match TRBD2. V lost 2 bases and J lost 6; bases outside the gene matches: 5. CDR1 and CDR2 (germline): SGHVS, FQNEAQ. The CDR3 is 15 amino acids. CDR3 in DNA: TGTGCCAGCAGCTTACAGCGGGGGGGGCGGGATACGCAGTATTTT. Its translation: CASSLQRGGRDTQYF. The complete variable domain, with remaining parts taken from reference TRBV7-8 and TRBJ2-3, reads GAGVSQSPRYKVAKRGQDVALRCDPISGHVSLFWYQQALGQGPEFLTYFQNEAQLDKSGLPSDRFFAERPEGSVSTLKIQRTQQEDSAVYLCASSLQRGGRDTQYFGPGTRLTVL.

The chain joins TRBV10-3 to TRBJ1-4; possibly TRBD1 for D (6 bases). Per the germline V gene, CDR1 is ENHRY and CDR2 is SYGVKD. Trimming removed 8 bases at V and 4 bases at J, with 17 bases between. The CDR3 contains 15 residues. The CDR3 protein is CAIGKGGSGNEKLFF. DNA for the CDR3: TGTGCCATCGGCAAAGGGGGTTCTGGTAATGAAAAACTGTTTTTT.

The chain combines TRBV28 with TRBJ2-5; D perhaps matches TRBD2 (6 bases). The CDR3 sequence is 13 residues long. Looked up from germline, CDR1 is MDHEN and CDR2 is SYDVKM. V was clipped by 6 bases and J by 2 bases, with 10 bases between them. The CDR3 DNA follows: TGTGCCAGCAGCCCCGGGGGTCAAGAGACCCAGTACTTC. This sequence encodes CASSPGGQETQYF.

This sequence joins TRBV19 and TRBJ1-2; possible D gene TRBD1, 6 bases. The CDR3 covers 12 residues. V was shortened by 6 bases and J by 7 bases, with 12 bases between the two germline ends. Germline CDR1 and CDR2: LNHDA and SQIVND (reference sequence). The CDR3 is CASRNGQPGYTF. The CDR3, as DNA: TGTGCCAGTAGGAATGGACAGCCTGGCTACACCTTC.

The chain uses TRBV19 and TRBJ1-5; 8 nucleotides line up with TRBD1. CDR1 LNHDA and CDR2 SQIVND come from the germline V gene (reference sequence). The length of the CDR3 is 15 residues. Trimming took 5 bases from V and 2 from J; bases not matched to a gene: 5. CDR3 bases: TGTGCCAGTAGTCAGGGGGCGCGGGGCAATCAGCCCCAGCATTTT. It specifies CASSQGARGNQPQHF. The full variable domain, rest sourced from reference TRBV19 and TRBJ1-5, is DGGITQSPKYLFRKEGQNVTLSCEQNLNHDAMYWYRQDPGQGLRLIYYSQIVNDFQKGDIAEGYSVSREKKESFPLTVTSAQKNPTAFYLCASSQGARGNQPQHFGDGTRLSIL.